This T cell receptor (beta chain) was documented in a study of blood T cell repertoires in COVID-19. Study at large: Some COVID-19 samples were acute and others convalescent; all came from the United States, Italy and Spain.

Participants reported their clinical history, and cohort assignment relied on those reports. The table came from immunoSEQ multiplex PCR; TCRdb's copy has only in-frame clones and leaves some out. Among about 470,000 clones listed, around 90% were seen once. Germline CDR1 reads MNHEY; CDR2 reads SVGAGI. The CDR3 runs 15 residues. After removal of 7 bases from V and 4 bases from J, the junction contained 9 bases not matched to a gene. This chain joins TRBV6-5 and TRBJ1-2, with TRBD1 matching 10 bases. Material for sequencing was PBMCs or T cells enriched from blood (not recorded which). This clonotype was sampled from a woman aged 18-30 years who had recovered from COVID-19. The CDR3 DNA sequence: TGTGCCAGCATCGTCGGGACAGGGGTCAGCTATGGCTACACCTTC. It codes for CASIVGTGVSYGYTF.